Given below is one T cell receptor (beta chain) in context. Its cognate antigen has yet to be identified. Base quality data are lacking; no much larger clone is found one base away. The germline V gene supplies CDR1 KGHDR and CDR2 SFDVKD. V trim: 1 base; J trim: 6 bases; unmatched bases: 16. The CDR3 goes from the cysteine to the phenylalanine over 21 residues. The kept DNA is CDR3 alone, 63 bases in frame from the first base. The data are from a study of blood T cell repertoires in COVID-19 (dated by TCRdb to the early 2020s). In the study overall: Samples from collaborators originated in the United States, Italy and Spain and spanned both the acute and convalescent phases of COVID-19. Samples were obtained from the ongoing ImmuneRACE study (first 160 participants) and from about 1,300 subjects provided by 6 global collaborators. Deeply sampled blood TCRbeta repertoires from subjects exposed to, actively infected with, or recovered from COVID-19 were included in the dataset. Where available, HLA class I and class II types were taken from metadata supplied by the sample provider and were not determined by assay-based typing. The repertoires were made available in a free public database intended to serve as a resource for research on the immune response to SARS-CoV-2. The sample metadata nearly always contained a de-identified subject ID, COVID-19 status, age in years and sex. The prospective study material was composed of cDNA or gDNA derived from T cells, B-cell-depleted T cells, or PBMCs.

The paper as a whole reports these results and caveats: How much clinical and demographic metadata was included differed by source and by participant, and the metadata was provided uncurated.

TCRbeta CDR3 regions were amplified from genomic DNA using the immunoSEQ Assay, a bias-controlled multiplex PCR. In the authors' own workflow: Within the assay, amplification of reference gene primers was used to estimate how many nucleated cells each sample contained. To quantify the absolute abundance of each unique TCRbeta CDR3 rearrangement, sequence reads were collapsed and filtered. For each sample, productive Simpson clonality was calculated as the square root of Simpson's diversity index across productive rearrangements. TCRdb limited this immuneACCESS table to in-frame rearrangements with V and J called. A share of clones is missing; checked studies link under half to unresolved V genes, and the rest is unexplained. Clone size and the V and J calls come from that table; the DNA yielded D and trimming. In all, the sample holds around 400,000 clones, and more than 80% of those were seen once. 0.95% to 1.5% of the sample rests with the top ten.

The collaborating institutions used their own protocols to collect whole blood in K2EDTA tubes. For TCRbeta analysis, collaborators shipped samples as frozen whole blood, isolated PBMCs, or DNA extracted from either of those sample types. The sequence links TRBV24-1 to TRBJ2-1; 14 central bases correspond to TRBD2. Sequenced input: peripheral blood. The sequence derives from a man aged 40-49 years with acute or convalescent COVID-19. The bases are TGTGCCACCAGTGATTTTCTGTCCCCAGGACTAGCGGGGGGTTCCAGCAATGAGCAGTTCTTC. It translates to CATSDFLSPGLAGGSSNEQFF.